This T cell receptor beta chain was identified in a study of blood T cells in healthy people across ages. In its sample, this clonotype was seen many times. Its antigen remains unknown. Collection of 9.5 to 10 milliliters of peripheral blood was performed for each donor. Study-level results: The recorded TCR beta diversity per million T cells decreased in a roughly linear manner with age.

The second PCR ran about 7 to 12 cycles with a sample-barcoded 5' primer and J-beta primers. Every cDNA molecule bore a tag from a template-switch adaptor containing 12 random nucleotides. TCRdb redid the calling of the 5' RACE reads with MiXCR, one entry per CDR3 protein. The profile shows 600,000 to 850,000 distinct CDR3 sequences, approximately 39% of them singletons. This clonotype was sampled from a woman aged 55-69 years in good health. The sample comprised blood.

The CDR3 loop is CASSASGTSYEQYF. The CDR3 region has the DNA TGTGCCAGCAGCGCCTCCGGGACCTCCTACGAGCAGTACTTC. The chain has TRBV7-9 and TRBJ2-7; D is possibly TRBD1 or TRBD2 (5 bases each). CDR3 size: 14 residues. Germline V gene sequence: CDR1 SEHNR, CDR2 FQNEAQ (reference sequence). The germline V and J ends were trimmed by 5 bases and 0 bases, with 11 bases remaining between them.